This entry is about one T cell receptor (beta chain). The antigen is unknown. The sample originates from a study of shared clonotypes between healthy human individuals. Whole-study findings and limits: Roughly 5.3% of naive CD4 clonotypes were common to a few donors.

Sequencing was performed with immunoSEQ multiplex PCR; in TCRdb, only in-frame clones are kept and a portion is missing. The sample has a few million clones; around 92% are singletons. Recent vaccinations or acute infections were absent in the healthy HIV-negative adult donors. The CDR3 has 12 amino acids. The germline V gene has CDR1 SGHAT and CDR2 FQDESV (reference sequence). V was clipped by 6 bases and J by 0 bases, with 4 bases between them. The origin of this receptor is a man between 18 and 35 years old in good health. Some clones in this sample may be carry-over from other donors' samples. Sequencing used naive CD4+ T cells from PBMCs. Subset indicated: CD45RA+ positively selected. The chain combines TRBV11-1 with TRBJ2-3; D unclear. The CDR3 spells CASRESTDTQYF. The CDR3 DNA sequence: TGTGCCAGCAGAGAAAGCACAGATACGCAGTATTTT.